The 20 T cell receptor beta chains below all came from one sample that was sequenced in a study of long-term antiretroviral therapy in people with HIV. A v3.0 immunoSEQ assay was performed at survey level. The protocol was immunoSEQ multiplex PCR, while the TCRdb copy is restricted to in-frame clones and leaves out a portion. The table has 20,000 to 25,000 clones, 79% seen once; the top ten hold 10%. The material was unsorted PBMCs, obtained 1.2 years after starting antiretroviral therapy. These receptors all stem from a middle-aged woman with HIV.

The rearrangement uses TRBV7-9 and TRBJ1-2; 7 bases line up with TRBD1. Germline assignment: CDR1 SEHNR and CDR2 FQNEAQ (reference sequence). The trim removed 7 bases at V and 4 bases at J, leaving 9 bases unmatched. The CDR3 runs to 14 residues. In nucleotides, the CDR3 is TGTGCCAGCAAGCGGGACAGTGGAGGCTATGGCTACACCTTC. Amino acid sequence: CASKRDSGGYGYTF.

This CDR3 reads CASSLGVQTVLTF. In DNA form, the CDR3 reads TGTGCCAGCAGCTTGGGGGTTCAGACCGTCCTGACTTTC. The chain has TRBV5-5 and TRBJ2-6; D remains unclear. The V end lost 0 bases, the J end lost 12 bases, and 10 bases lay between the germline ends. Germline V lookup: CDR1 SGHKS, CDR2 YYEKEE (reference sequence). This CDR3 has 13 residues.

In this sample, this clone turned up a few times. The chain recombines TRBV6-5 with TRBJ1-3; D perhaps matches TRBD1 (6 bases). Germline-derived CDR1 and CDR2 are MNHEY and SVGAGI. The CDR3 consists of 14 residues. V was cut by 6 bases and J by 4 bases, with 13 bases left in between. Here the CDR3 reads CASSPPGTGNTIYF. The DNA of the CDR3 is TGTGCCAGCAGCCCGCCCGGGACAGGAAACACCATATATTTT.

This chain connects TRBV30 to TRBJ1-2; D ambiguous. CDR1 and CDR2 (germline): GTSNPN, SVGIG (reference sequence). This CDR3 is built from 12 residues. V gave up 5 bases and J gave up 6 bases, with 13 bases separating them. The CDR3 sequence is CAWSYVRDGYTF. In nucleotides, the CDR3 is TGTGCCTGGTCCTATGTACGGGATGGCTACACCTTC.

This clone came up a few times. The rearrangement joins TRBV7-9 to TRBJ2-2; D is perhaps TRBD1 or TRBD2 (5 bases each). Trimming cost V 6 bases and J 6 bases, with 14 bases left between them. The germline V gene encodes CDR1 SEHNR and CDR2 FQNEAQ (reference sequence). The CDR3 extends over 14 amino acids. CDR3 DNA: TGTGCCAGCAGAATCCCGGGGACGGCCGGGGAGCTGTTTTTT. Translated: CASRIPGTAGELFF.

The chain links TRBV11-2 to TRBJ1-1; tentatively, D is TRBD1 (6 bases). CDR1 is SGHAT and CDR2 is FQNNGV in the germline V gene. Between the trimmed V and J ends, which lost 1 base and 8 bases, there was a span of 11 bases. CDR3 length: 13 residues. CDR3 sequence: CASSLGQAEEAFF. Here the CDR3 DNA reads TGTGCCAGCAGCTTAGGACAGGCGGAAGAAGCTTTCTTT.

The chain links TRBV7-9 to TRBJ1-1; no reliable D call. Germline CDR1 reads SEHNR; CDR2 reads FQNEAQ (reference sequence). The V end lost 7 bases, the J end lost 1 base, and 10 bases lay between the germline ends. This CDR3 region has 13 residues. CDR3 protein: CASMRPPNTEAFF. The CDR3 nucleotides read TGTGCCAGCATGAGACCGCCGAACACTGAAGCTTTCTTT.

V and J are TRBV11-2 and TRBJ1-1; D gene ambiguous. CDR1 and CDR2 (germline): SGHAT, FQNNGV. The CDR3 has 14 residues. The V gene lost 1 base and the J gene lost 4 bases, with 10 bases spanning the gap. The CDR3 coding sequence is TGTGCCAGCAGCTTAGTTAGGGCGCCCACTGAAGCTTTCTTT. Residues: CASSLVRAPTEAFF.

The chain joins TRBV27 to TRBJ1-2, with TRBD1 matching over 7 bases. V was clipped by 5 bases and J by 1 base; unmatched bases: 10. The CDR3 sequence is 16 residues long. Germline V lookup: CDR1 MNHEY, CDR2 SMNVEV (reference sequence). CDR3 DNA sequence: TGTGCCAGCAGTGCTTTCCCGACAGGGATTAACTATGGCTACACCTTC. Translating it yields CASSAFPTGINYGYTF.

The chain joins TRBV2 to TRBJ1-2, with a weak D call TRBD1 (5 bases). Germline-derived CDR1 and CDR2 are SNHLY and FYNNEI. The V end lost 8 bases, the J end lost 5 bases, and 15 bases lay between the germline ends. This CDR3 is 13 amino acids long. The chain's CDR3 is CASASGTSYGYTF. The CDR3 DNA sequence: TGTGCCAGCGCTTCCGGGACCTCTTATGGCTACACCTTC.

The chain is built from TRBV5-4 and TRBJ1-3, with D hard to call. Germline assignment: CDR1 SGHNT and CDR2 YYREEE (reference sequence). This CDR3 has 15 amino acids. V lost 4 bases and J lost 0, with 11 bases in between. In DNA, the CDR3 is TGTGCCAGCAGCCGTGACGGCGACTCTGGAAACACCATATATTTT. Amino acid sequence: CASSRDGDSGNTIYF.

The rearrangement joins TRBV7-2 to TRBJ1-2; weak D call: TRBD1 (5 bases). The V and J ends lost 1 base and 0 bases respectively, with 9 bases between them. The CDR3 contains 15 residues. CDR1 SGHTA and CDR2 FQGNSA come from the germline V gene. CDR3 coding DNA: TGTGCCAGCAGCTTAGTTGGGGACCCTAACTATGGCTACACCTTC. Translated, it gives CASSLVGDPNYGYTF.

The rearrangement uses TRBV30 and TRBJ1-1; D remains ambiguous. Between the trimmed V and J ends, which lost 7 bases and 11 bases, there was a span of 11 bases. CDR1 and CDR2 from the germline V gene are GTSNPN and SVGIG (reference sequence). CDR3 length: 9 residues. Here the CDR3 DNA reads TGTGCCTCGGATCTGAGCGCTTTCTTT. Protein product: CASDLSAFF.

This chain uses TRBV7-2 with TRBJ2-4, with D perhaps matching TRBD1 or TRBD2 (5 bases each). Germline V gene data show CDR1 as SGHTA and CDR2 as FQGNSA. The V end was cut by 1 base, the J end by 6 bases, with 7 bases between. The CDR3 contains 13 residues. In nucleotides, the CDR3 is TGTGCCAGCAGCTTAGTGGGGGTAAACATTCAGTACTTC. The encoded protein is CASSLVGVNIQYF.

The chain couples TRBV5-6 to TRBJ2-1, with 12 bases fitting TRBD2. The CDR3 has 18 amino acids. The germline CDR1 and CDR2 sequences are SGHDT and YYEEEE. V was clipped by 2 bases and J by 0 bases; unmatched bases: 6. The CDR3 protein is CASSFGLAGPSSYNEQFF. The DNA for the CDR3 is TGTGCCAGCAGCTTCGGACTAGCGGGACCTAGCTCCTACAATGAGCAGTTCTTC.

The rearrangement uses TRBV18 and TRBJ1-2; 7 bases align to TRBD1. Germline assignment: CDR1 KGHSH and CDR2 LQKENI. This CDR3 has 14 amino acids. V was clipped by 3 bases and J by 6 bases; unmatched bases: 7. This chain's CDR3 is CASSPTDRVDGYTF. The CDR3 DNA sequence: TGTGCCAGCTCACCTACCGACAGGGTAGATGGCTACACCTTC.

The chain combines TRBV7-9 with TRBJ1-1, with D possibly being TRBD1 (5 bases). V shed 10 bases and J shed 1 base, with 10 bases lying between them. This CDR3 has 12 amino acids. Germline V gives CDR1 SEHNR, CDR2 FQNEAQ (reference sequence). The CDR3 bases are TGTGCCACCCCGACAGAGAACACTGAAGCTTTCTTT. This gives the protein CATPTENTEAFF. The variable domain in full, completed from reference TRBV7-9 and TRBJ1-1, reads DTGVSQNPRHKITKRGQNVTFRCDPISEHNRLYWYRQTLGQGPEFLTYFQNEAQLEKSRLLSDRFSAERPKGSFSTLEIQRTEQGDSAMYLCATPTENTEAFFGQGTRLTVV.

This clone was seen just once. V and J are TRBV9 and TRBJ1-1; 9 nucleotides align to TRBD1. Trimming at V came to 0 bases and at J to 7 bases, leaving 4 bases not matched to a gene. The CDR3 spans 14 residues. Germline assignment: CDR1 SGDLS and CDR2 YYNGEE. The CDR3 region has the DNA TGTGCCAGCAGCGTAGTGGGACAGGGCTTTGAAGCTTTCTTT. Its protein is CASSVVGQGFEAFF.

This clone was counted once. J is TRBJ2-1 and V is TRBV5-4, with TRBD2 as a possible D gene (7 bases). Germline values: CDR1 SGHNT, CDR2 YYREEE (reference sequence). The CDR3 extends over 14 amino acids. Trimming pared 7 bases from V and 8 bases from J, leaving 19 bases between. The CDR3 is CASGRGGIAHEQFF. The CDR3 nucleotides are TGTGCCAGCGGGAGGGGGGGTATCGCCCATGAGCAGTTCTTC. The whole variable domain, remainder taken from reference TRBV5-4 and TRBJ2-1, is ETGVTQSPTHLIKTRGQQVTLRCSSQSGHNTVSWYQQALGQGPQFIFQYYREEENGRGNFPPRFSGLQFPNYSSELNVNALELDDSALYLCASGRGGIAHEQFFGPGTRLTVL.

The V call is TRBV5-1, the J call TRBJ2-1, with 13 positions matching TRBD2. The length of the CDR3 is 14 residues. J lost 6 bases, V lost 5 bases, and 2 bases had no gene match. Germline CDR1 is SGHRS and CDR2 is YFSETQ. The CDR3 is CASRLAGGINEQFF. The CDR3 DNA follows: TGCGCCAGCAGACTAGCGGGAGGGATCAATGAGCAGTTCTTC.